The present TCR beta chain was sequenced within a study of cytomegalovirus exposure and HLA in healthy donors. Study observations and caveats: The authors assumed roughly uniform sequencing depth across donors for presence/absence analyses. A missense variant in DCLRE1C was later tied to TCR beta V- and J-gene trimming.

This clone was recorded only once. Its target is unknown. 60 Vbeta and 13 Jbeta primers were used in PCR. Sequenced by immunoSEQ multiplex PCR; TCRdb stores in-frame clones only, minus some. This sample carries roughly 190,000 clones, more than 75% of them seen once, and the ten largest clones take about 14%. This CDR3 contains 16 residues. The chain recombines TRBV12-2 with TRBJ2-6; no check of the table's D call, TRBD1, against the DNA was made. TRBV12-2 is flagged as a pseudogene. The clonotype comes from a woman aged 25-40 years in good health and CMV-seropositive. The specimen was PBMCs. CDR3 nucleotide sequence: TGTGCAAGTCGCTTAAGACACCTCTCTGGGGCCAACGTCCTGACTTTC. Protein product: CASRLRHLSGANVLTF.